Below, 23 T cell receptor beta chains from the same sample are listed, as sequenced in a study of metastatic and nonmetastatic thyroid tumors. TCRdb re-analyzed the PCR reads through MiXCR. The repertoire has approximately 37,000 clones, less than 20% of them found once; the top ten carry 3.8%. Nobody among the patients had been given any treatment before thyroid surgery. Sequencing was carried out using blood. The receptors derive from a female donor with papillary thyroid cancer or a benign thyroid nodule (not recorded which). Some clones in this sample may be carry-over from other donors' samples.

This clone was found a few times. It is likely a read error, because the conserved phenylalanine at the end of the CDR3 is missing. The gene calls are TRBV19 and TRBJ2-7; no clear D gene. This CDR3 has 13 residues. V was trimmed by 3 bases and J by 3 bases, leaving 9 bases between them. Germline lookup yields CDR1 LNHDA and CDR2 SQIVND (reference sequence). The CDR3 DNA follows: TGTGCCAGTAGTATCGGCAGGTGCTACGAGCAGTACCTC. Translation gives CASSIGRCYEQYL.

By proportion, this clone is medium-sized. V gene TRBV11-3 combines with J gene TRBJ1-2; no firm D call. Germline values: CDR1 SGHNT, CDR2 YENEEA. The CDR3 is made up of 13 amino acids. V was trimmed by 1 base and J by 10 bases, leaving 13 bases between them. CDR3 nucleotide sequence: TGTGCCAGCAGCTTAGGGCCGGATATGGACTACACCTTC. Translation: CASSLGPDMDYTF.

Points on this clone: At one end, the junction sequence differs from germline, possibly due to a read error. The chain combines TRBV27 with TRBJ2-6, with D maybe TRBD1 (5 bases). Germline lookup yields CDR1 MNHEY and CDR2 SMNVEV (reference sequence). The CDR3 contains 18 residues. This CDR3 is CARSFTRQPSSGANVLTF. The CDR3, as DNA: TGTGCCAGAAGTTTTACCAGACAGCCGAGCTCTGGGGCCAACGTCCTGACTTTC.

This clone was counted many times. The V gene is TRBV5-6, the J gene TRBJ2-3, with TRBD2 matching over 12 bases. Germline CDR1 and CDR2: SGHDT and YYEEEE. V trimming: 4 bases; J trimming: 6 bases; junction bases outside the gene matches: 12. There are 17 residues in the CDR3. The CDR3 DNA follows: TGTGCCAGCAGCCGCCGGACTAGCGGGATCCCCCACGATACGCAGTATTTT. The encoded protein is CASSRRTSGIPHDTQYF.

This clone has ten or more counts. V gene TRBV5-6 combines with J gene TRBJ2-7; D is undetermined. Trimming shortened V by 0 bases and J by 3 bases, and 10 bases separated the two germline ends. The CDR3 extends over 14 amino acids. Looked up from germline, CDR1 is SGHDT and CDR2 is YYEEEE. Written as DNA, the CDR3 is TGTGCCAGCAGCTTGGAAGGGAAATACTACGAGCAGTACTTC. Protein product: CASSLEGKYYEQYF.

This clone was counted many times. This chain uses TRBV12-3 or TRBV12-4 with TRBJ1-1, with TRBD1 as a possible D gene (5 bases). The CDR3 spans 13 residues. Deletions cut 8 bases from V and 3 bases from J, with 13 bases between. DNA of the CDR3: TGTGCCAGCGCGGGACTTTCGGACACTGAAGCTTTCTTT. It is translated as CASAGLSDTEAFF.

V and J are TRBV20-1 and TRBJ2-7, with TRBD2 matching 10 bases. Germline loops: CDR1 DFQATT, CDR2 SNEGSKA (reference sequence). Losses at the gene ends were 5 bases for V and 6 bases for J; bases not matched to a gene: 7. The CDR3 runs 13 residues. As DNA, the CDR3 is TGCAGTGCTGGTCTAGCGGGAGTGGTCGAGCAGTACTTC. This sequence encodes CSAGLAGVVEQYF.

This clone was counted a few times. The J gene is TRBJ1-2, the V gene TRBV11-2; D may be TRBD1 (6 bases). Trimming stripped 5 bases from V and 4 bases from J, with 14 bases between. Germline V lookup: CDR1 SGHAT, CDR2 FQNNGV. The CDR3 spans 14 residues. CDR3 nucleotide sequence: TGTGCCAGCAGCAAAGGGGGTTCCCTCTATGGCTACACCTTC. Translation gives CASSKGGSLYGYTF.

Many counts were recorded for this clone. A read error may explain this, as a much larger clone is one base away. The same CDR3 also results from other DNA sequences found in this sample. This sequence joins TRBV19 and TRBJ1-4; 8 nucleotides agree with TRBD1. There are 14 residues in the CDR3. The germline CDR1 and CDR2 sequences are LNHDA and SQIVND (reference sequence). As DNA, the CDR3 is TGCGCCAGCAGAACGGACAGGGCCAATGAAAAACTGTTTTTT. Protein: CASRTDRANEKLFF.

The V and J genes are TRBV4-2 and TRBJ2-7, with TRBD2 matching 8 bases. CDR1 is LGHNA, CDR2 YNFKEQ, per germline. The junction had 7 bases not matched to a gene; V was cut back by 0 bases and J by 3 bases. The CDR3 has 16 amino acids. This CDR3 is CASSQDVQRENYEQYF. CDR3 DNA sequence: TGTGCCAGCAGCCAAGATGTCCAGCGGGAGAACTACGAGCAGTACTTC.

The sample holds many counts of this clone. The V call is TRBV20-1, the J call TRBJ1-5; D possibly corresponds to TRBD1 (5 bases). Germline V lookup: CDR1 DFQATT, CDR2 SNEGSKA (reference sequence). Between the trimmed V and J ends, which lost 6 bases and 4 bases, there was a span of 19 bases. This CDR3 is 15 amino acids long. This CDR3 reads CSATAGSQLNQPQHF. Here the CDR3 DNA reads TGCAGTGCGACCGCAGGGTCCCAACTAAATCAGCCCCAGCATTTT.

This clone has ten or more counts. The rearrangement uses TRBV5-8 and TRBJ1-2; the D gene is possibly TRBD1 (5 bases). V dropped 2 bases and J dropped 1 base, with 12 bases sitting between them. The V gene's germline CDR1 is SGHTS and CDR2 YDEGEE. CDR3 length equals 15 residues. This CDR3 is CASSFGRDRNYGYTF. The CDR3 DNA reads TGTGCCAGCAGCTTCGGCAGGGATCGTAACTATGGCTACACCTTC.

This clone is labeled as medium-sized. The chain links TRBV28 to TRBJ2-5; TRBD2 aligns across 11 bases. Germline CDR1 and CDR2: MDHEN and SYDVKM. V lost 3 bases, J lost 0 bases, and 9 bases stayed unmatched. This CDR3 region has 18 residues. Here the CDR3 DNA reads TGTGCCAGCAGTTTTAGTACTAGCGGGGGCCCGTACCAAGAGACCCAGTACTTC. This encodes CASSFSTSGGPYQETQYF.

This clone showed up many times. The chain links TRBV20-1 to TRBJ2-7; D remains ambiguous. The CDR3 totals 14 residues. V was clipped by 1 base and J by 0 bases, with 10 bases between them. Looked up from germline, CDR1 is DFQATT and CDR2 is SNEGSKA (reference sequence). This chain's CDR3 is CSARVTSSSYEQYF. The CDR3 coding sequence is TGCAGTGCTAGAGTGACGTCGAGCTCCTACGAGCAGTACTTC.

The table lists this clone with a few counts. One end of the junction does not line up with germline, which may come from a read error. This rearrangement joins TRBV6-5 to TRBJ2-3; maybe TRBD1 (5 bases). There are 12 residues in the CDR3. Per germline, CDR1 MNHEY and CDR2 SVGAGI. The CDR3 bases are TGTGCCAGCATTTCTATCAGGGATACACAGTATTTT. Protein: CASISIRDTQYF.

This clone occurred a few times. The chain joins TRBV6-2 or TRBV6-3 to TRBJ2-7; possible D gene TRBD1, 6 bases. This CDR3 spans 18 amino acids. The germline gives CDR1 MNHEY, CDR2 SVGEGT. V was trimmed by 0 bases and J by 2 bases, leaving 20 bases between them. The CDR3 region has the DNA TGTGCCAGCAGTTACTCTCCTAAGACAGGATCTCTGGCCTACGAGCAGTACTTC. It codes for CASSYSPKTGSLAYEQYF.

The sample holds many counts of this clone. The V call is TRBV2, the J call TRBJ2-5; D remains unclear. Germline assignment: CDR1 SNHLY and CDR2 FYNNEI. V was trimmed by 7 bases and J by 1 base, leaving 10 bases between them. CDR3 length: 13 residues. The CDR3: CASILVIQETQYF. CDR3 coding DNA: TGTGCCAGCATATTGGTAATCCAAGAGACCCAGTACTTC.

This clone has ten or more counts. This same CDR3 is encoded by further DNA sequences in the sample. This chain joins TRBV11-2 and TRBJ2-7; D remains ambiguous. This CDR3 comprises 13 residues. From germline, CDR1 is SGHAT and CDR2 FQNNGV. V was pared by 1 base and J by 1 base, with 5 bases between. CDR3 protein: CASSLGQSYEQYF. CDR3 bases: TGTGCCAGCAGCTTAGGTCAGTCCTACGAGCAGTACTTC.

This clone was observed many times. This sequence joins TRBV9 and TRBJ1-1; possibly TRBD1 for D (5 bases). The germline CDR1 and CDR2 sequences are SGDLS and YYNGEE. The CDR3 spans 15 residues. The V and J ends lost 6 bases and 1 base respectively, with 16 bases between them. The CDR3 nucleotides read TGTGCCAGCACCTCTTCGGGGCAGCCGAACACTGAAGCTTTCTTT. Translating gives CASTSSGQPNTEAFF.

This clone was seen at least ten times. CDR3 amino acids: CSARASGSRNEQFF. CDR3 nucleotide sequence: TGCAGTGCTAGGGCTAGCGGGAGTCGAAATGAGCAGTTCTTC. The gene calls are TRBV20-1 and TRBJ2-1; the match to TRBD2 covers 10 bases. This CDR3 spans 14 amino acids. V dropped 3 bases and J dropped 7; count of bases not matched to a gene: 6. The germline CDR1 and CDR2 sequences are DFQATT and SNEGSKA (reference sequence).

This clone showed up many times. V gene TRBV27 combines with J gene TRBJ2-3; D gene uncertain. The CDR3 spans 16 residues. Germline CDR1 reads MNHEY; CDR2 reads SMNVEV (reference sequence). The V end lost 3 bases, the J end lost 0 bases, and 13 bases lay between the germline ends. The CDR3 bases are TGTGCCAGCAGTTTCTCCGCCTCCCCTAGCACAGATACGCAGTATTTT. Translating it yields CASSFSASPSTDTQYF.

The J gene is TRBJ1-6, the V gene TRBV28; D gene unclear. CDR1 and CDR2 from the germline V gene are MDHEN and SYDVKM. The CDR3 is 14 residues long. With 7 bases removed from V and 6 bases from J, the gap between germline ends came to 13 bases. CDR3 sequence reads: CASTHHGGNSPLHF. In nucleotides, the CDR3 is TGTGCCAGCACACATCATGGCGGTAATTCACCCCTCCACTTT. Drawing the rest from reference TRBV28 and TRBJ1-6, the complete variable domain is DVKVTQSSRYLVKRTGEKVFLECVQDMDHENMFWYRQDPGLGLRLIYFSYDVKMKEKGDIPEGYSVSREKKERFSLILESASTNQTSMYLCASTHHGGNSPLHFGNGTRLTVT.

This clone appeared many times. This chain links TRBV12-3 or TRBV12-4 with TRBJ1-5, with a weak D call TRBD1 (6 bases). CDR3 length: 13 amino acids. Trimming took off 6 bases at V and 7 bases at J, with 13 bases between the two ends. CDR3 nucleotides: TGTGCCAGCAGCCGGGGGGGCGAGCAGCCCCAGCATTTT. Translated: CASSRGGEQPQHF.